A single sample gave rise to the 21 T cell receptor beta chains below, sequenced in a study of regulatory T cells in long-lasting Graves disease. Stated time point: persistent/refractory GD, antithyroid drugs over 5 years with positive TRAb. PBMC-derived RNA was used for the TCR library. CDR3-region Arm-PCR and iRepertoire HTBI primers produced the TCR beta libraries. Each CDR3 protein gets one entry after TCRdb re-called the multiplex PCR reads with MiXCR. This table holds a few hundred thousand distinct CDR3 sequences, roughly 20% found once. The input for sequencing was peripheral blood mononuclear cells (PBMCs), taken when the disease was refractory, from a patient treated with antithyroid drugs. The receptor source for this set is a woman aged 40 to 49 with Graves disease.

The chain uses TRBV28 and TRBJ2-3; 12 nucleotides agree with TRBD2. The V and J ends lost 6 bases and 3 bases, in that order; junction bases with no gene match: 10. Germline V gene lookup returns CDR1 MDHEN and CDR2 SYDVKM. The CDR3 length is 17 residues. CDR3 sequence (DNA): TGTGCCAGCAGACCCATCGAACTAGCGGGAGGTACAGATACGCAGTATTTT. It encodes CASRPIELAGGTDTQYF. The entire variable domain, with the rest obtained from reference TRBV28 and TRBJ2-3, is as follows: DVKVTQSSRYLVKRTGEKVFLECVQDMDHENMFWYRQDPGLGLRLIYFSYDVKMKEKGDIPEGYSVSREKKERFSLILESASTNQTSMYLCASRPIELAGGTDTQYFGPGTRLTVL.

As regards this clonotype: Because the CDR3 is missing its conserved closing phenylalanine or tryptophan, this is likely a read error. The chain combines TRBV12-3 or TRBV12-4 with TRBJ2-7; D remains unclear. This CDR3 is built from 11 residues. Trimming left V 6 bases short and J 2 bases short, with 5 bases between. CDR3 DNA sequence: TGTGCCAGCAGGAACACCTACGAGCAGTACCTC. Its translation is CASRNTYEQYL.

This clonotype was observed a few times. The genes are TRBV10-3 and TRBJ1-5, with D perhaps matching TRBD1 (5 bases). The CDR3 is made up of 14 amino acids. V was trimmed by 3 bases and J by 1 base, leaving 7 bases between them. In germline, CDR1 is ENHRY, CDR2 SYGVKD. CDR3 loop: CAISEGQSNQPQHF. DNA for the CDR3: TGTGCCATCAGTGAAGGACAAAGCAATCAGCCCCAGCATTTT.

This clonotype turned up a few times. The CDR3 coding sequence is TGCGCCAGCAGCGTAGCCGGGACAGGAACTTACGAGCAGTACTTC. Encoded protein: CASSVAGTGTYEQYF. The V gene is TRBV5-1, the J gene TRBJ2-7, with 8 bases aligning to TRBD1. Losses at the gene ends were 4 bases for V and 4 bases for J; bases not matched to a gene: 10. There are 15 residues in the CDR3. Germline values: CDR1 SGHRS, CDR2 YFSETQ.

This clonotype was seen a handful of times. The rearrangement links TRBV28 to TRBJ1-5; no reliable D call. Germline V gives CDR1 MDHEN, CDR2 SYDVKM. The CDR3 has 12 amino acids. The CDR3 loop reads CGVERGNQPQHF. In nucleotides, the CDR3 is TGTGGGGTCGAGAGGGGCAATCAGCCCCAGCATTTT.

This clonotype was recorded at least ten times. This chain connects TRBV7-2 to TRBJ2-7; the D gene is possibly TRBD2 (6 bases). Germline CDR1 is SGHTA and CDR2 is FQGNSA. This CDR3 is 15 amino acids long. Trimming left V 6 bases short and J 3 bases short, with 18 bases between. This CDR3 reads CASSPQGAGIYEQYF. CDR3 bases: TGTGCCAGCAGTCCTCAGGGTGCGGGGATCTACGAGCAGTACTTC.

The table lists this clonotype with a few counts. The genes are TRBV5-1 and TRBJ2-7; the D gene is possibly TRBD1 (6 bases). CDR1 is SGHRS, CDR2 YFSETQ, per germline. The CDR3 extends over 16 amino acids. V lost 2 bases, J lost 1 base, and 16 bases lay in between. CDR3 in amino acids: CASSFGGQLGSYEQYF. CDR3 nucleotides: TGCGCCAGCAGCTTTGGGGGCCAATTGGGGTCCTACGAGCAGTACTTC.

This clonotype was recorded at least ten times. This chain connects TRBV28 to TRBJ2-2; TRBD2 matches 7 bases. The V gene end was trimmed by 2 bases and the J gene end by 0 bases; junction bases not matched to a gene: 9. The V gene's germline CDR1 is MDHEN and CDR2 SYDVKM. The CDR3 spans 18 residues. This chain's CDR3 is CASSLAGAHTSNTGELFF. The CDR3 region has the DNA TGTGCCAGCAGTTTAGCGGGAGCCCACACCTCGAACACCGGGGAGCTGTTTTTT.

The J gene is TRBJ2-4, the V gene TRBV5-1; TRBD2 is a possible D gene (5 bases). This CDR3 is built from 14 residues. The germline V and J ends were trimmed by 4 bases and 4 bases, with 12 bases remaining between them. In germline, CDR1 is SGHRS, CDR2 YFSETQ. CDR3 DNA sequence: TGCGCCAGCAGCCCGGAGGAGACGAAAAACATTCAGTACTTC. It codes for CASSPEETKNIQYF.

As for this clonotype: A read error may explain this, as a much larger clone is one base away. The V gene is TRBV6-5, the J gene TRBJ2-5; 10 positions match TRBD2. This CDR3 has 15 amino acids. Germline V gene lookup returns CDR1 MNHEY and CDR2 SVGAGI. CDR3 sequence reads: CAGSFAVSGRETQYF. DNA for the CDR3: TGTGCCGGCAGTTTCGCCGTTAGCGGGAGGGAGACCCAGTACTTC.

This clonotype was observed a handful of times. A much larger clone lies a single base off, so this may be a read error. The CDR3 DNA reads as TGTGCCAGCAGTCATACCCTAGCTGGAGGCGAGCAGTACTTC. Protein product: CASSHTLAGGEQYF. The chain combines TRBV12-3 or TRBV12-4 with TRBJ2-7; D possibly corresponds to TRBD2 (5 bases). The CDR3 is made up of 14 amino acids. The V end was cut by 5 bases, the J end by 6 bases, with 17 bases between.

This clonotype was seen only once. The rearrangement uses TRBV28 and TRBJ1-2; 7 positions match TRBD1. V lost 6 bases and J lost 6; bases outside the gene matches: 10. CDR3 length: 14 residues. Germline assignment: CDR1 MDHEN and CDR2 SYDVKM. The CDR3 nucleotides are TGTGCCAGCAGCTCTACCGACAGGGTCCATGGCTACACCTTC. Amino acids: CASSSTDRVHGYTF.

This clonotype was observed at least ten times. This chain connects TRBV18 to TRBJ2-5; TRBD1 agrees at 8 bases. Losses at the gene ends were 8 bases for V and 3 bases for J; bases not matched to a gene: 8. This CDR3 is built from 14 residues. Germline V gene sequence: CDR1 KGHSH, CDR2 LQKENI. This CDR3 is CASSPPTGEETQYF. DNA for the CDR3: TGTGCCAGCAGCCCCCCGACAGGGGAAGAGACCCAGTACTTC.

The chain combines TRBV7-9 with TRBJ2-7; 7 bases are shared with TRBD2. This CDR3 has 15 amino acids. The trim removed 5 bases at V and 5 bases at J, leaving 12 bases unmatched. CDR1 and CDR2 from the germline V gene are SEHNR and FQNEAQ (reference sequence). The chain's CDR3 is CASSPPRAGMNEQYF. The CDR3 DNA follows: TGTGCCAGCAGCCCACCGAGAGCGGGAATGAACGAGCAGTACTTC.

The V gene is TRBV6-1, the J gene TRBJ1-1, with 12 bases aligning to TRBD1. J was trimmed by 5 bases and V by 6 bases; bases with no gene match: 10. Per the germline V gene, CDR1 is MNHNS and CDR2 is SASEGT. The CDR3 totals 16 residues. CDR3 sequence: CASSRGTGGWVTEAFF. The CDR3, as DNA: TGTGCCAGCAGCCGAGGGACAGGGGGCTGGGTGACTGAAGCTTTCTTT.

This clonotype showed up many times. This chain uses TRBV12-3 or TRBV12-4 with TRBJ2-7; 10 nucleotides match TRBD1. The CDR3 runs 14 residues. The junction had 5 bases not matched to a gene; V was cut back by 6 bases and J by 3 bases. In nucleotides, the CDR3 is TGTGCCAGCAGGCGCGGACAGGGGGGCTACGAGCAGTACTTC. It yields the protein CASRRGQGGYEQYF.

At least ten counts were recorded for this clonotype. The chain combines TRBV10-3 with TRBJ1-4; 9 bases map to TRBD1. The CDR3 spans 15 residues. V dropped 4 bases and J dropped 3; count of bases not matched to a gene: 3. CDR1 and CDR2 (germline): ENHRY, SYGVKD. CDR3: CAISGTGAPNEKLFF. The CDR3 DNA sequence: TGTGCCATCAGTGGGACAGGGGCGCCTAATGAAAAACTGTTTTTT.

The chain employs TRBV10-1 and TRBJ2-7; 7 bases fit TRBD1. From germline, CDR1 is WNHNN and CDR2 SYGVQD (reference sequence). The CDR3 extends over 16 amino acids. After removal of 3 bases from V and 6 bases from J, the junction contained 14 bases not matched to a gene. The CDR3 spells CASSESSRGIQSEQYF. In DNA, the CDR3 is TGCGCCAGCAGTGAATCTAGCAGGGGGATCCAAAGCGAGCAGTACTTC.

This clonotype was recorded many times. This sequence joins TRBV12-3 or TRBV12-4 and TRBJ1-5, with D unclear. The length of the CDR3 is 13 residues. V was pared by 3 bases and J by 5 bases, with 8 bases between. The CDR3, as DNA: TGTGCCAGCAGTTTCGCTGTTTATCAGCCCCAGCATTTT. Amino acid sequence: CASSFAVYQPQHF.

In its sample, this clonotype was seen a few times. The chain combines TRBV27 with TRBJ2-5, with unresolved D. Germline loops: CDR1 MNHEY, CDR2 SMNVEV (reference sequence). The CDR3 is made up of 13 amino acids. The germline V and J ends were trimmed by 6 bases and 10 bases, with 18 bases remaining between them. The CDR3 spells CASSLMDGWHQYF. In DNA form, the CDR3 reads TGTGCCAGCAGCCTAATGGACGGGTGGCACCAGTACTTC.

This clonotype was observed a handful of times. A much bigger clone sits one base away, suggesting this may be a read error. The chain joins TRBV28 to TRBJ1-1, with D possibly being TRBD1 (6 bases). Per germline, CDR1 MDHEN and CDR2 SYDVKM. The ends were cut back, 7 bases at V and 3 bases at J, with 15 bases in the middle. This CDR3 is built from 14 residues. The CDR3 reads CASIPWGPYTEAFF. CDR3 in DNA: TGTGCCAGCATTCCTTGGGGGCCATACACTGAAGCTTTCTTT.